Following are 12 T cell receptor beta chains from one sample sequenced in a study of cytomegalovirus exposure and HLA in healthy donors (dated by TCRdb to 2017 to 2019). To prepare the library, the immunoSEQ multiplex PCR assay was applied. A mixture of 60 forward primers for TCR Vbeta segments and 13 reverse primers for TCR Jbeta segments was used in the multiplex PCR. TCRdb carries this immuneACCESS record with in-frame sequences only. Its versions omit some clonotypes, under half of them owing to an unresolved V gene in the studies checked, with the rest unexplained. Here the sample has about 67,000 clones; 55% to 80% occur a single time. The ten largest clones add up to 2% to 2.5% of the sample. The specimen was PBMCs. The source of these receptors is a woman in her 30s in good health and CMV-seronegative.

The chain recombines TRBV15 with TRBJ2-3, with no clear D. Deletions cut 0 bases from V and 4 bases from J, with 8 bases between. The CDR3 totals 14 residues. CDR1 LNHNV and CDR2 YYDKDF come from the germline V gene (reference sequence). The CDR3 coding sequence is TGTGCCACCAGCAGAGATGTCATCCCAGATACGCAGTATTTT. This sequence encodes CATSRDVIPDTQYF.

The rearrangement joins TRBV6-1 to TRBJ2-7, with TRBD1 matching over 7 bases. The trim removed 3 bases at V and 2 bases at J, leaving 4 bases unmatched. Germline loops: CDR1 MNHNS, CDR2 SASEGT. This CDR3 contains 14 residues. CDR3 sequence: CASSDPGTAYEQYF. Here the CDR3 DNA reads TGTGCCAGCAGTGACCCCGGGACAGCCTACGAGCAGTACTTC.

CDR3 loop: CASSVSGGNTIYF. The CDR3 bases are TGTGCCAGCAGTGTCTCAGGTGGAAACACCATATATTTT. The chain carries TRBV25-1 and TRBJ1-3, with D hard to call. Germline CDR1 MGHDK, CDR2 SYGVNS. V dropped 4 bases and J dropped 3 bases, with 7 bases sitting between them. The CDR3 totals 13 residues.

The chain is built from TRBV7-8 and TRBJ2-7; 10 bases are shared with TRBD2. The CDR3 has 15 residues. Trimming removed 5 bases from V and 4 bases from J; junction bases left unmatched: 8. The germline V gene has CDR1 SGHVS and CDR2 FQNEAQ. The CDR3 DNA sequence: TGTGCCAGCAGCAGTAGCGGGGGGCTAAATTACGAGCAGTACTTC. Protein sequence: CASSSSGGLNYEQYF.

This clone was seen only once. One end of the junction does not line up with germline, which may come from a read error. V gene TRBV7-8 combines with J gene TRBJ1-1; D unclear. The V gene's germline CDR1 is SGHVS and CDR2 FQNEAQ. This CDR3 contains 13 residues. CDR3 DNA: TGTGCCAGCAGCCGTGGGAGGAACACTGAAACTTTCTTT. Translation gives CASSRGRNTETFF. The variable domain in full, with the rest retrieved from reference TRBV7-8 and TRBJ1-1, is GAGVSQSPRYKVAKRGQDVALRCDPISGHVSLFWYQQALGQGPEFLTYFQNEAQLDKSGLPSDRFFAERPEGSVSTLKIQRTQQEDSAVYLCASSRGRNTETFFGQGTRLTVV.

This chain connects TRBV5-1 to TRBJ2-7; TRBD1 aligns across 8 bases. The V gene end was trimmed by 0 bases and the J gene end by 5 bases; junction bases not matched to a gene: 7. The CDR3 loop spans 15 amino acids. Germline CDR1 SGHRS, CDR2 YFSETQ. CDR3 residues: CASSLGTGMVDEQYF. For the CDR3, the DNA is TGCGCCAGCAGCTTGGGGACAGGGATGGTCGACGAGCAGTACTTC.

This clone turned up a few times. A much larger clone differs by one base, so this may be a read error. Within the sample, other DNA sequences also encode this same CDR3. V and J are TRBV4-1 and TRBJ2-7, with 8 bases matching TRBD2. The CDR3 runs to 15 residues. Germline V gives CDR1 MGHRA, CDR2 YSYEKL. V gave up 6 bases and J gave up 0 bases; unmatched junction bases: 7. The CDR3 sequence is CASRQIAGFSYEQYF. The CDR3 bases are TGCGCCAGCAGACAAATAGCGGGGTTCTCCTACGAGCAGTACTTC.

This rearrangement joins TRBV11-1 to TRBJ1-2, with TRBD1 matching 8 bases. V gave up 1 base and J gave up 3 bases; unmatched junction bases: 4. Germline V gives CDR1 SGHAT, CDR2 FQDESV (reference sequence). The CDR3 sequence is 15 residues long. CDR3 residues: CASSLGAGGYYGYTF. For the CDR3, the DNA is TGTGCCAGCAGCTTAGGTGCAGGGGGCTACTATGGCTACACCTTC.

The rearrangement links TRBV7-6 to TRBJ1-2; D might be TRBD1 (6 bases). From germline, CDR1 is SGHVS and CDR2 FNYEAQ. The V gene lost 3 bases and the J gene lost 4 bases, with 12 bases spanning the gap. This CDR3 contains 14 residues. The CDR3 loop is CASSLDRNFYGYTF. The CDR3 DNA reads TGTGCCAGCAGCTTGGACAGAAACTTCTATGGCTACACCTTC.

J is TRBJ2-5 and V is TRBV5-1; 8 nucleotides line up with TRBD1. This CDR3 region has 15 residues. The V and J ends lost 3 bases and 5 bases, in that order; junction bases with no gene match: 9. CDR1 and CDR2 (germline): SGHRS, YFSETQ. CDR3 coding DNA: TGCGCCAGCAGCTACGGGACAGGATGGACGGAGACCCAGTACTTC. It translates to CASSYGTGWTETQYF.

This chain links TRBV5-4 with TRBJ1-1, with 8 nucleotides matching TRBD1. V shed 2 bases and J 5 bases; nucleotides not matched to a gene: 2. In germline, CDR1 is SGHNT, CDR2 YYREEE (reference sequence). The CDR3 runs 13 residues. In DNA form, the CDR3 reads TGTGCCAGCAGCTTAACAGGGGGTACTGAAGCTTTCTTT. Residues: CASSLTGGTEAFF. The whole variable domain, remainder taken from reference TRBV5-4 and TRBJ1-1, is ETGVTQSPTHLIKTRGQQVTLRCSSQSGHNTVSWYQQALGQGPQFIFQYYREEENGRGNFPPRFSGLQFPNYSSELNVNALELDDSALYLCASSLTGGTEAFFGQGTRLTVV.

The chain combines TRBV7-3 with TRBJ2-3, with 7 bases matching TRBD1. Germline V gene data show CDR1 as SGHTA and CDR2 as FQGTGA. This CDR3 has 14 residues. J gave up 2 bases and V 4 bases, and 3 bases lay outside the gene matches. The CDR3 coding sequence is TGTGCCAGCAGCTCTGGACAGGCCACAGATACGCAGTATTTT. This sequence encodes CASSSGQATDTQYF.